The following is a T cell receptor beta chain sequence with its context. This sample was included in a study of blood T cell repertoires in COVID-19. Across the whole study: COVID-19 samples, acute and convalescent, were from the United States, Italy and Spain. From T cells, B-cell-depleted T cells, or PBMCs came the material, which was cDNA or gDNA.

In the original analysis: Reference gene primer amplification yielded estimated nucleated cell counts. Method: immunoSEQ multiplex PCR; TCRdb's copy keeps in-frame clones and lacks some. D and trimming come from the DNA, and the V and J calls and clone size come from that table. Of over 350,000 clones in the sample, roughly 85% were seen once. This TCR came from a woman between 18 and 29 years old with acute COVID-19. The specimen sequenced was PBMCs or T cells enriched from blood (not recorded which).

The CDR3 region is CASSLQTVTDTQYF. CDR3 DNA sequence: TGTGCCAGCAGCCTCCAGACTGTCACAGATACGCAGTATTTT. The chain is built from TRBV27 and TRBJ2-3; no definite D call. Germline lookup yields CDR1 MNHEY and CDR2 SMNVEV (reference sequence). Trimming removed 6 bases from V and 2 bases from J, with 12 bases in between. The CDR3 runs to 14 residues.